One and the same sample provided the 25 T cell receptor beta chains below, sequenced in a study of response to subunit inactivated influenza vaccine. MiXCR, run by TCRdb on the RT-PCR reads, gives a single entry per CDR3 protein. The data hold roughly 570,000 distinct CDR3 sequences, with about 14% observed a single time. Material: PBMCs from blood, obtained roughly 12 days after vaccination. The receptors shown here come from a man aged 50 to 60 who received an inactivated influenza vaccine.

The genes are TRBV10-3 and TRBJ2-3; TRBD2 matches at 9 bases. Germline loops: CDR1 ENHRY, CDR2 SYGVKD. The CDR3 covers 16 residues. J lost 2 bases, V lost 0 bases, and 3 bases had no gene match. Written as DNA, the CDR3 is TGTGCCATCAGTGAGTCTCCTAGCGGGATCACAGATACGCAGTATTTT. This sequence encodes CAISESPSGITDTQYF.

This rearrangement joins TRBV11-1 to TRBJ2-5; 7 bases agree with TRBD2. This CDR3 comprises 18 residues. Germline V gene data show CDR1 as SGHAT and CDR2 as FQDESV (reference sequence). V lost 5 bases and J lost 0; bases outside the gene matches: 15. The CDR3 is CASSPTSLVRGYQETQYF. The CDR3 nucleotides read TGTGCCAGCAGCCCGACTTCCCTAGTGCGGGGGTACCAAGAGACCCAGTACTTC.

The CDR3 sequence is CASSLAGDNYQPQHF. The CDR3 coding sequence is TGTGCCAGCAGCTTAGCAGGGGACAATTATCAGCCCCAGCATTTT. The chain links TRBV7-9 to TRBJ1-5; D possibly corresponds to TRBD1 (6 bases). Germline V CDR1 and CDR2: SEHNR, FQNEAQ (reference sequence). The length of the CDR3 is 15 residues. The V gene lost 0 bases and the J gene lost 5 bases, with 11 bases spanning the gap.

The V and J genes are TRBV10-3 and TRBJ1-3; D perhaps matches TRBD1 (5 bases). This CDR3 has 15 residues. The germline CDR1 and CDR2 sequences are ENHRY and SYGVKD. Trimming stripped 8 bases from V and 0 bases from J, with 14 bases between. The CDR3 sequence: CAIGPGLLSGNTIYF. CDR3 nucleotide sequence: TGTGCCATCGGACCGGGACTCCTCTCTGGAAACACCATATATTTT.

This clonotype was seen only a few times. CDR3 region: CASSLVSQGGSPLHF. The DNA for the CDR3 is TGTGCCAGCAGCTTAGTTTCTCAGGGGGGTTCACCCCTCCACTTT. This chain links TRBV7-2 with TRBJ1-6, with TRBD1 matching 7 bases. Looked up from germline, CDR1 is SGHTA and CDR2 is FQGNSA. The CDR3 is 15 amino acids. The V gene end was trimmed by 1 base and the J gene end by 9 bases; junction bases not matched to a gene: 6.

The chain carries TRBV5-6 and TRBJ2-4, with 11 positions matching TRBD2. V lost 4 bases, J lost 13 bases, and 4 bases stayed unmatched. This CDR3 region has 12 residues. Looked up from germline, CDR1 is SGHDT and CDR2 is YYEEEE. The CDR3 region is CASSQTSGAQYF. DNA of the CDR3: TGTGCCAGCAGCCAGACTAGCGGGGCCCAGTACTTC.

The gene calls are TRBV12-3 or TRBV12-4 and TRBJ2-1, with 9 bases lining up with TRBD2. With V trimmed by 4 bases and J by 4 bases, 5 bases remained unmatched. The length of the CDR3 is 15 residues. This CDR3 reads CASSWRGGYYNEQFF. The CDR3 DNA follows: TGTGCCAGCAGTTGGCGGGGGGGGTATTACAATGAGCAGTTCTTC.

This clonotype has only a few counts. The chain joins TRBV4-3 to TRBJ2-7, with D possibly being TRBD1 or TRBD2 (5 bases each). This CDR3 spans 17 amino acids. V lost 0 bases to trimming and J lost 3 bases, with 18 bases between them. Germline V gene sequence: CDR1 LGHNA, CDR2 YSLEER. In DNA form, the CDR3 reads TGCGCCAGCAGCCAAGATTGGTCAGGGAGCCTCGGCTACGAGCAGTACTTC. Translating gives CASSQDWSGSLGYEQYF.

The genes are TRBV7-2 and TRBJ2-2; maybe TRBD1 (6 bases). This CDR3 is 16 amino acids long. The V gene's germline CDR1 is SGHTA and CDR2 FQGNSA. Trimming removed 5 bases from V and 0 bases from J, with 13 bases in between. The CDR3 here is CASSPGVFSNTGELFF. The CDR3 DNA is TGTGCCAGCAGCCCAGGGGTGTTTTCGAACACCGGGGAGCTGTTTTTT.

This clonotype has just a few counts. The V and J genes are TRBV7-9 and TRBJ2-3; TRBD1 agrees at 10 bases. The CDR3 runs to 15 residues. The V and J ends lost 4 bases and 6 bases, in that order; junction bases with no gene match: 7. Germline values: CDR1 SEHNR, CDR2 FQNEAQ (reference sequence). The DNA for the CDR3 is TGTGCCAGCAGCTCTCCGGGACAGGGGATCGATACGCAGTATTTT. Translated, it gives CASSSPGQGIDTQYF. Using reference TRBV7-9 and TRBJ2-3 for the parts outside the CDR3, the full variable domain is DTGVSQNPRHKITKRGQNVTFRCDPISEHNRLYWYRQTLGQGPEFLTYFQNEAQLEKSRLLSDRFSAERPKGSFSTLEIQRTEQGDSAMYLCASSSPGQGIDTQYFGPGTRLTVL.

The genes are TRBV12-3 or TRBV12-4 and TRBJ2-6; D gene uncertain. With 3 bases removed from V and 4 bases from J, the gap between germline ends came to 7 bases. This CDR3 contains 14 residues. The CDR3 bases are TGTGCCAGCAGTTTCACGTTCGGGGCCAACGTCCTGACTTTC. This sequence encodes CASSFTFGANVLTF.

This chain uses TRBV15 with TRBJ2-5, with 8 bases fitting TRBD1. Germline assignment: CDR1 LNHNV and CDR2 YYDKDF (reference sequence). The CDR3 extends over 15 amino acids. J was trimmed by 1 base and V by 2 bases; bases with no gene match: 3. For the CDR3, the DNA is TGTGCCACCAGCAGAAAAACAGGGGGCCAAGAGACCCAGTACTTC. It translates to CATSRKTGGQETQYF.

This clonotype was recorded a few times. CDR3 sequence reads: CASSSLTSDYNEQFF. CDR3 DNA sequence: TGTGCCAGCAGTTCTCTAACTAGCGACTACAATGAGCAGTTCTTC. This chain links TRBV6-5 with TRBJ2-1; 7 nucleotides agree with TRBD2. J lost 3 bases, V lost 4 bases, and 6 bases had no gene match. This CDR3 has 15 amino acids. Germline values: CDR1 MNHEY, CDR2 SVGAGI.

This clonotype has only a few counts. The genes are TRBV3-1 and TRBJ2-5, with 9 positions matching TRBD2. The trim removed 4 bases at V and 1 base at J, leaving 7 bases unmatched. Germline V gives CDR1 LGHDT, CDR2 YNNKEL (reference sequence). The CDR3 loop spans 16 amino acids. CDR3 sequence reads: CASSPQAGGFQETQYF. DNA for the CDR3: TGTGCCAGCAGCCCTCAAGCGGGGGGATTCCAAGAGACCCAGTACTTC.

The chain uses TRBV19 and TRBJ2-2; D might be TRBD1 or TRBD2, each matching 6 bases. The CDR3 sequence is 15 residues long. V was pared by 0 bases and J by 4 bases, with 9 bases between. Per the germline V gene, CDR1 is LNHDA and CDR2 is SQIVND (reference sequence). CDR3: CASSIEGGGTGELFF. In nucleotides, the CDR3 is TGTGCCAGTAGTATAGAAGGGGGAGGCACCGGGGAGCTGTTTTTT.

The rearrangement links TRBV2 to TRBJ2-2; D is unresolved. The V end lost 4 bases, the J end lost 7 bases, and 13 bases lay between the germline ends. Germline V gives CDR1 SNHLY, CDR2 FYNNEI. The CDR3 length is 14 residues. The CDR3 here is CASSVLGMSGELFF. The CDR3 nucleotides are TGTGCCAGCAGTGTTCTGGGGATGAGCGGGGAGCTGTTTTTT.

The CDR3 DNA is TGCAGTGCTAGAAGGGCTAGCGGGAGCGGTGAGCAGTTCTTC. Protein product: CSARRASGSGEQFF. The chain couples TRBV20-1 to TRBJ2-1; 10 positions agree with TRBD2. With V trimmed by 2 bases and J by 9 bases, 7 bases remained unmatched. This CDR3 is 14 amino acids long. Germline CDR1 reads DFQATT; CDR2 reads SNEGSKA (reference sequence).

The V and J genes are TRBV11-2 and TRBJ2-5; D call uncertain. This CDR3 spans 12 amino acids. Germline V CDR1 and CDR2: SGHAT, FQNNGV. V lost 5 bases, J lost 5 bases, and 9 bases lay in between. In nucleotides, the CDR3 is TGTGCCAGCAGCCAATTTAACGAGACCCAGTACTTC. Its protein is CASSQFNETQYF. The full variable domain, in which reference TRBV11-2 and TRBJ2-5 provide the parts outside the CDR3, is EAGVAQSPRYKIIEKRQSVAFWCNPISGHATLYWYQQILGQGPKLLIQFQNNGVVDDSQLPKDRFSAERLKGVDSTLKIQPAKLEDSAVYLCASSQFNETQYFGPGTRLLVL.

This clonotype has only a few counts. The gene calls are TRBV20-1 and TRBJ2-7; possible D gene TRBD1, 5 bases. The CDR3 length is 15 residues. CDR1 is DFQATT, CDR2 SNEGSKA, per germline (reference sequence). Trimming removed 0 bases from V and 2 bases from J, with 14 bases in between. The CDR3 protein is CSARDSYRSTYEQYF. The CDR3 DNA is TGCAGTGCTAGAGACTCATACAGGAGTACCTACGAGCAGTACTTC.

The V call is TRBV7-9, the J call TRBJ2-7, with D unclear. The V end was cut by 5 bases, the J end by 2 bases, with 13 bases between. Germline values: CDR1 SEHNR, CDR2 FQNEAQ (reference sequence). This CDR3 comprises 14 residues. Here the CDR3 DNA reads TGTGCCAGCAGCGCCACTAATGATCCCTACGAGCAGTACTTC. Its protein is CASSATNDPYEQYF. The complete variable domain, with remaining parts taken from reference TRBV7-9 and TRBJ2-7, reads DTGVSQNPRHKITKRGQNVTFRCDPISEHNRLYWYRQTLGQGPEFLTYFQNEAQLEKSRLLSDRFSAERPKGSFSTLEIQRTEQGDSAMYLCASSATNDPYEQYFGPGTRLTVT.

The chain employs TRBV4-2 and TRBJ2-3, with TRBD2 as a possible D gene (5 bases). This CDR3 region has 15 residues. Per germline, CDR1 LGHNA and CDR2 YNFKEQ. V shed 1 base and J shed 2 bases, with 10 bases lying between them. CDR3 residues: CASSQASGDTDTQYF. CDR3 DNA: TGTGCCAGCAGCCAAGCATCCGGGGACACAGATACGCAGTATTTT.

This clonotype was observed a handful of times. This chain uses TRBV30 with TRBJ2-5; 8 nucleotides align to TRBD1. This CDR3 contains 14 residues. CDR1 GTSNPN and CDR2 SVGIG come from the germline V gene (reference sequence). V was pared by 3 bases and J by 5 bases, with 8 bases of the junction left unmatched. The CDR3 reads CAWRDPGGWETQYF. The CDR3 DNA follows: TGTGCCTGGAGGGATCCAGGGGGCTGGGAGACCCAGTACTTC.

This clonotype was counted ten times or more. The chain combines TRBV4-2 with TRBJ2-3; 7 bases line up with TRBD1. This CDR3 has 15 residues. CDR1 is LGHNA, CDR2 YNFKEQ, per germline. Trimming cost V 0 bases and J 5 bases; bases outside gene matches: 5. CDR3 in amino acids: CASSQEQQGIDTQYF. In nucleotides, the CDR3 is TGTGCCAGCAGCCAAGAGCAACAGGGGATAGATACGCAGTATTTT.

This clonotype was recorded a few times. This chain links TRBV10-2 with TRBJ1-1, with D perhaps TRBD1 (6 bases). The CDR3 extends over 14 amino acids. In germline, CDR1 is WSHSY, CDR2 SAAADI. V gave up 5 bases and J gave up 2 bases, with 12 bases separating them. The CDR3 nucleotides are TGCGCCAGCAGTAGACCGGGACAAAACACTGAAGCTTTCTTT. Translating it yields CASSRPGQNTEAFF.

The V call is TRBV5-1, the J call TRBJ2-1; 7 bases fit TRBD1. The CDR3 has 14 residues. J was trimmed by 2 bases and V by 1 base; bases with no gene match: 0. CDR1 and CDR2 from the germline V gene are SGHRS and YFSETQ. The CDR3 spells CASSLQGAYNEQFF. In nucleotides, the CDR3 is TGCGCCAGCAGCTTGCAGGGGGCCTACAATGAGCAGTTCTTC.